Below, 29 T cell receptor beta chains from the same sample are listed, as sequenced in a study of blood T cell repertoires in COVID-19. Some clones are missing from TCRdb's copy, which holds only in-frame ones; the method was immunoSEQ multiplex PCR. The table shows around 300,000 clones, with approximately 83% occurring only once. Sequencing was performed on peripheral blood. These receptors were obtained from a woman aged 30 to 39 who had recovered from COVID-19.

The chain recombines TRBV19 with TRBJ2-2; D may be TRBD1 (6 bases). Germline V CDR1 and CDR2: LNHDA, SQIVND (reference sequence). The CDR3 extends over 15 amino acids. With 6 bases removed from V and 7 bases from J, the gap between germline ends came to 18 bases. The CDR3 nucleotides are TGTGCCAGTAGGACGGTTCAGGGGATCGGCGGGGAGCTGTTTTTT. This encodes CASRTVQGIGGELFF.

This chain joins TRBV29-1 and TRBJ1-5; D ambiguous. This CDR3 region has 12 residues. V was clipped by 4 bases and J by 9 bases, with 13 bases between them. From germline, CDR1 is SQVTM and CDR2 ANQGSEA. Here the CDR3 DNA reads TGCAGCGTTGTTAGAAAACGGTGGCCCCAGCATTTT. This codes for CSVVRKRWPQHF.

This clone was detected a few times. The CDR3 protein is CASSQAGTGHGELFF. The CDR3 DNA follows: TGTGCCAGCAGCCAGGCCGGGACAGGGCACGGGGAGCTGTTTTTT. V gene TRBV3-1 (or the pseudogene TRBV3-2) combines with J gene TRBJ2-2; 9 nucleotides line up with TRBD1. The CDR3 runs to 15 residues. J lost 7 bases, V lost 3 bases, and 6 bases had no gene match. Germline V gives CDR1 LGHDT, CDR2 YNNKEL (reference sequence).

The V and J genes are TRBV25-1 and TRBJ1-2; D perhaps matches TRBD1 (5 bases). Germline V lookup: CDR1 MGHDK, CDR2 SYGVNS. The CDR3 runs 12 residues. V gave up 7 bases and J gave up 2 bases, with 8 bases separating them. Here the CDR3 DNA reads TGTGCCAGCAATTCAGGGAACTATGGCTACACCTTC. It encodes CASNSGNYGYTF.

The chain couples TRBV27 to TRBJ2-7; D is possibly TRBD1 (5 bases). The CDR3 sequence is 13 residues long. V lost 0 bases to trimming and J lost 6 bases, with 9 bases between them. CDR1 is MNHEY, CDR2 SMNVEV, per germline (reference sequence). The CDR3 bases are TGTGCCAGCAGTTTATCGCAAGGGGCCGAGCAGTACTTC. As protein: CASSLSQGAEQYF.

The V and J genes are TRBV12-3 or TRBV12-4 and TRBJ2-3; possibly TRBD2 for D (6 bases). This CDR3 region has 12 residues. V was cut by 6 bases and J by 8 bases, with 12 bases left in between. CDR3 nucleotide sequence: TGTGCCAGCAGGACGGGAGTTGGTACGCAGTATTTT. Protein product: CASRTGVGTQYF.

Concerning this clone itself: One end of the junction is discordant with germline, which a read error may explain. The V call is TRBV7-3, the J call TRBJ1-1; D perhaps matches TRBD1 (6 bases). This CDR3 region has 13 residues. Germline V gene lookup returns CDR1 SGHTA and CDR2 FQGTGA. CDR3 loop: CASSLTGATEAFF. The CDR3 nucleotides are TGTGCCAGCAGCCTAACGGGGGCCACTGAAGCTTTCTTT.

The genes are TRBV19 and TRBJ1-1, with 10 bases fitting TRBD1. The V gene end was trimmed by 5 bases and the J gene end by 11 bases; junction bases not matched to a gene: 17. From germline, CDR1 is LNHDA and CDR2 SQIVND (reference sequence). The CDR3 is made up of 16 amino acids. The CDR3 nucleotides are TGTGCCAGTAGTTCCCCCCGCCCGGGACAGGGGTCATGGGCTTTCTTT. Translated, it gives CASSSPRPGQGSWAFF.

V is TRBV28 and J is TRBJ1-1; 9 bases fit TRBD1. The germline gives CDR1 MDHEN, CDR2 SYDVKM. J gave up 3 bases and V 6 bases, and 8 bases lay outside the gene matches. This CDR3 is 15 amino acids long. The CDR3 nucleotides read TGTGCCAGCAGATATACCGGACAGGGGCACACTGAAGCTTTCTTT. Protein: CASRYTGQGHTEAFF.

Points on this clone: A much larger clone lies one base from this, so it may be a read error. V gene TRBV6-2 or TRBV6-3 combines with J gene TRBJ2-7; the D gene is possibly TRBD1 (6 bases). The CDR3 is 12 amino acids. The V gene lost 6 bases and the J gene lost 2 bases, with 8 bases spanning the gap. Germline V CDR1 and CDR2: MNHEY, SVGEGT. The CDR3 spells CASSRDTYEQYF. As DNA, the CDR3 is TGTGCCAGCAGCCGGGACACCTACGAGCAGTACTTC.

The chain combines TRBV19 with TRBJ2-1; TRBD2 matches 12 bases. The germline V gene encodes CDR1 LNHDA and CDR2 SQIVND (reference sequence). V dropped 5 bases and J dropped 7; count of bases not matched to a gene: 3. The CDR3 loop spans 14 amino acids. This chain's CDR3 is CASSALAGGNEQFF. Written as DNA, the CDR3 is TGTGCCAGTAGTGCTCTAGCGGGGGGGAATGAGCAGTTCTTC.

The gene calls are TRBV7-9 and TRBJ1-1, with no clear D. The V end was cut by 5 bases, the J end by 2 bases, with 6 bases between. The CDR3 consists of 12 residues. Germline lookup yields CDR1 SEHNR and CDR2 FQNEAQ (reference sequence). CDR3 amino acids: CASSLFNTEAFF. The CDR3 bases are TGTGCCAGCAGCCTCTTTAACACTGAAGCTTTCTTT.

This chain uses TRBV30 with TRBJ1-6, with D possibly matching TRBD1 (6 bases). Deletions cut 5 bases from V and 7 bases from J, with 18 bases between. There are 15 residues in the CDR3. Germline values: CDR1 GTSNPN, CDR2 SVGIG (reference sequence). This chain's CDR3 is CAWRQDTRGNSPLHF. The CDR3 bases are TGTGCCTGGCGACAGGACACCCGCGGCAATTCACCCCTCCACTTT.

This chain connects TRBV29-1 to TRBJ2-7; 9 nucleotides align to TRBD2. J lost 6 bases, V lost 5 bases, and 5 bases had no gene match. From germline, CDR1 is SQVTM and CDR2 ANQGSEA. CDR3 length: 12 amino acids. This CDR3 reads CSVLSGSGEQYF. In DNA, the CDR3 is TGCAGCGTTCTTAGCGGGAGTGGCGAGCAGTACTTC.

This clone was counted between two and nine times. CDR3: CASTRSGAGGPDTQYF. CDR3 nucleotides: TGCGCCAGCACCCGGTCGGGGGCGGGGGGACCAGATACGCAGTATTTT. The chain uses TRBV5-1 and TRBJ2-3, with 8 bases lining up with TRBD2. The CDR3 runs to 16 residues. Germline lookup yields CDR1 SGHRS and CDR2 YFSETQ. The V segment lost 6 bases and the J segment 4 bases; nucleotides outside the gene matches: 13.

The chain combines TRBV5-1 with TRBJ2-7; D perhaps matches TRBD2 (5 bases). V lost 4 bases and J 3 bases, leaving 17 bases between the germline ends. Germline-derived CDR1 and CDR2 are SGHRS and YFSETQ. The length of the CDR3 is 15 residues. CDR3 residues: CASSRVRGFIYEQYF. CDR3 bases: TGCGCCAGCAGCCGGGTACGGGGATTTATCTACGAGCAGTACTTC.

CDR3 protein: CASSWAGGTAFF. The CDR3 DNA reads as TGTGCCAGCAGTTGGGCCGGGGGAACAGCTTTCTTT. This chain links TRBV5-6 with TRBJ1-1, with a weak D call TRBD1 (5 bases). The germline V gene encodes CDR1 SGHDT and CDR2 YYEEEE. This CDR3 is built from 12 residues. Deletions cut 5 bases from V and 10 bases from J, with 15 bases between.

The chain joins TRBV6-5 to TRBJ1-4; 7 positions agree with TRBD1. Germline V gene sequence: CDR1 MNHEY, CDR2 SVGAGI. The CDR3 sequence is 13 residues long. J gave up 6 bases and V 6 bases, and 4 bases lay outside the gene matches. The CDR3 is CASSVDRDEKLFF. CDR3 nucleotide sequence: TGTGCCAGCAGCGTTGACAGGGATGAAAAACTGTTTTTT.

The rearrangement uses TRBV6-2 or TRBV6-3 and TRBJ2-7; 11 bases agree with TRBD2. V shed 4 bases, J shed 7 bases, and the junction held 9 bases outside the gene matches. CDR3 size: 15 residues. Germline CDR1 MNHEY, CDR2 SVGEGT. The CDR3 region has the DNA TGTGCCAGCAGTTCCTCACTAGCGGGAGTTGAGGAGCAGTACTTC. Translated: CASSSSLAGVEEQYF.

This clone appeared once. DNA for the CDR3: TGCGCCAGCAGTCCCCGAGCTGGTAGAACCGGGGAGCTGTTTTTT. Protein: CASSPRAGRTGELFF. J is TRBJ2-2 and V is TRBV5-1; no firm D call. CDR3 length: 15 residues. V gave up 5 bases and J gave up 5 bases, with 16 bases separating them. In germline, CDR1 is SGHRS, CDR2 YFSETQ. Combining the CDR3 with reference TRBV5-1 and TRBJ2-2 gives the whole variable domain KAGVTQTPRYLIKTRGQQVTLSCSPISGHRSVSWYQQTPGQGLQFLFEYFSETQRNKGNFPGRFSGRQFSNSRSEMNVSTLELGDSALYLCASSPRAGRTGELFFGEGSRLTVL.

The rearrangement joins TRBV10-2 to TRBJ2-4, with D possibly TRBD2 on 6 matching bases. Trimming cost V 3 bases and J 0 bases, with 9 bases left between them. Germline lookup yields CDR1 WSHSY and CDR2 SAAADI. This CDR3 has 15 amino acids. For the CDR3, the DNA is TGCGCCAGCAGTGATTTCGGGGGAGCCAAAAACATTCAGTACTTC. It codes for CASSDFGGAKNIQYF.

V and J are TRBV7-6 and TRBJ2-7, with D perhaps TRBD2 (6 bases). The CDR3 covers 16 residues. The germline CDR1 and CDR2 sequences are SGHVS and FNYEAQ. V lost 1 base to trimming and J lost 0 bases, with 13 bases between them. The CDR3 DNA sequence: TGTGCCAGCAGCTTAGGAGGCGGGGTACCCTCCTACGAGCAGTACTTC. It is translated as CASSLGGGVPSYEQYF.

The CDR3 is CASSRGGAGRETEAFF. CDR3 bases: TGTGCCAGCAGCCGTGGCGGGGCAGGGCGGGAGACTGAAGCTTTCTTT. The chain links TRBV11-1 to TRBJ1-1; tentative D call: TRBD1 (5 bases). The CDR3 spans 16 residues. The V end lost 5 bases, the J end lost 5 bases, and 21 bases lay between the germline ends. CDR1 is SGHAT and CDR2 is FQDESV in the germline V gene (reference sequence).

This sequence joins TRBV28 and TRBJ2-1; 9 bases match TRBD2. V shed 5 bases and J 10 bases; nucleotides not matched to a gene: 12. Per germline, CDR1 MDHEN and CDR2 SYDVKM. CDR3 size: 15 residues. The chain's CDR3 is CASSPPGLAKVEQFF. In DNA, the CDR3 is TGTGCCAGCAGTCCCCCGGGACTAGCTAAGGTGGAGCAGTTCTTC.

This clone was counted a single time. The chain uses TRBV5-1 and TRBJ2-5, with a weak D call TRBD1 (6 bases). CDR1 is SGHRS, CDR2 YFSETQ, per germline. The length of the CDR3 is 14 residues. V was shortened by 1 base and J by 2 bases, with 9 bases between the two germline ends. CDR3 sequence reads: CASSLYQGQETQYF. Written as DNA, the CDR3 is TGCGCCAGCAGCTTGTACCAGGGGCAAGAGACCCAGTACTTC.

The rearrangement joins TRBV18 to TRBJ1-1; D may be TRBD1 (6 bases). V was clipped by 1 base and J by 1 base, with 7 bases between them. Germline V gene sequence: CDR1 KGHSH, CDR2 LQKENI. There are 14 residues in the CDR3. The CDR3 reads CASSPLGANTEAFF. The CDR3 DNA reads TGTGCCAGCTCACCACTGGGGGCGAACACTGAAGCTTTCTTT.

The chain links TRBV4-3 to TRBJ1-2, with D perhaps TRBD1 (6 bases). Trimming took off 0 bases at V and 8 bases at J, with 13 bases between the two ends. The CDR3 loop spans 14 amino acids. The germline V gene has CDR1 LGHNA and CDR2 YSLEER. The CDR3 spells CASSQDHGQYGYTF. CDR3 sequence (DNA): TGCGCCAGCAGCCAAGACCACGGACAGTACGGCTACACCTTC.

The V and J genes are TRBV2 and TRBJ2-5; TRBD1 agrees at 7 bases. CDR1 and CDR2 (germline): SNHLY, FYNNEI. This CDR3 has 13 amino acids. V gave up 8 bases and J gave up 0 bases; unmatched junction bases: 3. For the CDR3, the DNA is TGTGCCAGCCTAGGGACAGACCAAGAGACCCAGTACTTC. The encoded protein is CASLGTDQETQYF.

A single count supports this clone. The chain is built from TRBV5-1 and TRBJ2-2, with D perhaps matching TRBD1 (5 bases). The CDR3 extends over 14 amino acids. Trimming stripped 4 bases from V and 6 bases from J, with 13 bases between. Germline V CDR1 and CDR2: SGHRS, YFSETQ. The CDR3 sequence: CASSQDSVPGELFF. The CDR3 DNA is TGCGCCAGCAGCCAAGACAGTGTCCCCGGGGAGCTGTTTTTT.